Listed here is a single TCR beta chain. Germline V lookup: CDR1 KGHSH, CDR2 LQKENI. Trimming took 4 bases from V and 6 from J, leaving 7 bases between them. The CDR3 has 11 residues. These data are taken from a study of blood T cell repertoires in COVID-19. Profiling relied on immunoSEQ multiplex PCR, and the TCRdb table lists in-frame clones only, not all of them. The sample includes around 260,000 clones, 91% of them seen just once. This chain uses TRBV18 with TRBJ2-7; a weak D match, TRBD1 (5 bases). The sample consisted of peripheral blood. This clonotype was sampled from a woman between 25 and 40 years old with COVID-19, enrolled during active disease. Here the CDR3 reads CASSQGFEQYF. As DNA, the CDR3 is TGTGCCAGCTCACAGGGGTTCGAGCAGTACTTC.